These 24 T cell receptor beta chains share one sample of origin, sequenced in a study of PD-1 blockade in classical Hodgkin lymphoma. Autologous stem cell transplantation was followed by relapse in every patient, and brentuximab vedotin exposure varied. The data were produced by immunoSEQ multiplex PCR, yet TCRdb's version contains in-frame clones alone and is incomplete. The sample shows thousands of clones, about 83% of them seen only once. The material sequenced was peripheral blood mononuclear cells (PBMCs), taken at baseline. The source of these receptors is a human donor with classical Hodgkin lymphoma.

This chain links TRBV11-3 with TRBJ2-2; D could derive from TRBD1 or TRBD2 (5 bases each). This CDR3 is 15 amino acids long. V lost 4 bases and J 5 bases, leaving 14 bases between the germline ends. Germline CDR1 SGHNT, CDR2 YENEEA. CDR3 loop: CASSSQGRETGELFF. The CDR3 DNA sequence: TGTGCCAGCAGCTCCCAGGGTAGGGAGACCGGGGAGCTGTTTTTT.

This chain connects TRBV11-2 to TRBJ1-2; 7 bases line up with TRBD1. Germline V gene lookup returns CDR1 SGHAT and CDR2 FQNNGV. V gave up 1 base and J gave up 8 bases; unmatched junction bases: 10. The CDR3 consists of 15 residues. CDR3 loop: CASSLGQGLAYGYTF. For the CDR3, the DNA is TGTGCCAGCAGCTTAGGACAGGGATTGGCATACGGCTACACCTTC.

The chain uses TRBV2 and TRBJ2-6; maybe TRBD1 (6 bases). In germline, CDR1 is SNHLY, CDR2 FYNNEI. V dropped 5 bases and J dropped 2 bases, with 10 bases sitting between them. The length of the CDR3 is 15 residues. CDR3 in DNA: TGTGCCAGCAGTACGGACAGCCCTGGGGCCAACGTCCTGACTTTC. Amino acids: CASSTDSPGANVLTF.

This chain connects TRBV11-2 to TRBJ2-1; D is uncertain. The CDR3 runs to 15 residues. CDR1 SGHAT and CDR2 FQNNGV come from the germline V gene. The germline V and J ends were trimmed by 1 base and 9 bases, with 16 bases remaining between them. CDR3 nucleotides: TGTGCCAGCAGCTTAGTGGAGTCTATCCAAGGTGAGCAGTTCTTC. Translation gives CASSLVESIQGEQFF.

This rearrangement joins TRBV6-5 to TRBJ1-2; D is undetermined. Germline values: CDR1 MNHEY, CDR2 SVGAGI. The CDR3 consists of 13 residues. Trimming took off 0 bases at V and 4 bases at J, with 6 bases between the two ends. In DNA, the CDR3 is TGTGCCAGCAGTTACTCGGAGGTCTATGGCTACACCTTC. It encodes CASSYSEVYGYTF.

V gene TRBV29-1 combines with J gene TRBJ2-3; 10 bases are shared with TRBD2. Germline CDR1 and CDR2: SQVTM and ANQGSEA. The CDR3 runs 13 residues. V lost 5 bases and J lost 4; bases outside the gene matches: 3. CDR3 protein: CSVPLAGADTQYF. The CDR3 bases are TGCAGCGTTCCGCTAGCGGGAGCAGATACGCAGTATTTT.

This chain uses TRBV7-3 with TRBJ2-1, with 8 bases identical to TRBD2. The ends lost 1 base at V and 4 bases at J; junction bases unmatched: 9. CDR1 SGHTA and CDR2 FQGTGA come from the germline V gene. There are 17 residues in the CDR3. The CDR3 loop is CASSLRPPGTSYNEQFF. In DNA form, the CDR3 reads TGTGCCAGCAGCTTAAGGCCACCCGGGACTAGTTACAATGAGCAGTTCTTC.

The chain employs TRBV25-1 and TRBJ1-2; 7 bases are shared with TRBD1. The junction had 5 bases not matched to a gene; V was cut back by 4 bases and J by 3 bases. CDR1 is MGHDK and CDR2 is SYGVNS in the germline V gene. The CDR3 runs 14 residues. The CDR3 reads CASSALGGDYGYTF. As DNA, the CDR3 is TGTGCCAGCAGTGCTCTAGGGGGCGACTATGGCTACACCTTC.

The chain carries TRBV4-1 and TRBJ1-5; D perhaps matches TRBD1 (6 bases). Trimming removed 1 base at V and 0 bases at J, with 10 bases between. Germline V CDR1 and CDR2: MGHRA, YSYEKL. The CDR3 has 16 amino acids. CDR3 bases: TGCGCCAGCAGCCAAGGACAGGCATATAGCAATCAGCCCCAGCATTTT. Translating it yields CASSQGQAYSNQPQHF.

The chain is built from TRBV7-2 and TRBJ1-5; D remains unclear. Looked up from germline, CDR1 is SGHTA and CDR2 is FQGNSA. The CDR3 runs 14 residues. Trimming took 1 base from V and 3 from J, leaving 7 bases between them. The CDR3 region is CASSLGGYNQPQHF. DNA for the CDR3: TGTGCCAGCAGCTTAGGGGGTTACAATCAGCCCCAGCATTTT.

The chain carries TRBV6-6 and TRBJ2-7, with D possibly matching TRBD1 (6 bases). Trimming removed 2 bases from V and 5 bases from J, with 16 bases in between. There are 15 residues in the CDR3. The germline V gene encodes CDR1 MNHNY and CDR2 SVGAGI (reference sequence). The CDR3 region has the DNA TGTGCCAGCAGTTACGGGGGCCCACTCGCGGACGAGCAGTACTTC. As protein: CASSYGGPLADEQYF.

The CDR3 here is CASSAPGQGFGEQYF. CDR3 DNA sequence: TGTGCCAGCAGCGCACCGGGACAGGGGTTTGGCGAGCAGTACTTC. The rearrangement uses TRBV9 and TRBJ2-7; 10 bases are shared with TRBD1. Germline values: CDR1 SGDLS, CDR2 YYNGEE. After removal of 3 bases from V and 6 bases from J, the junction contained 9 bases not matched to a gene. CDR3 length: 15 amino acids. Full variable domain (rest looked up from reference TRBV9 and TRBJ2-7): DSGVTQTPKHLITATGQRVTLRCSPRSGDLSVYWYQQSLDQGLQFLIQYYNGEERAKGNILERFSAQQFPDLHSELNLSSLELGDSALYFCASSAPGQGFGEQYFGPGTRLTVT.

The CDR3 sequence: CASSQGTLLNPSTDTQYF. As DNA, the CDR3 is TGTGCCAGCAGCCAAGGGACCCTTTTAAACCCTAGCACAGATACGCAGTATTTT. The rearrangement uses TRBV4-2 and TRBJ2-3; D is ambiguous. The germline CDR1 and CDR2 sequences are LGHNA and YNFKEQ. Trimming took off 1 base at V and 0 bases at J, with 17 bases between the two ends. CDR3 length equals 18 residues.

CDR3 DNA sequence: TGTGCCAGCAGCTGGAAAGAGACCCAGTACTTC. This translates into CASSWKETQYF. This chain links TRBV11-2 with TRBJ2-5; D gene unclear. CDR3 length: 11 amino acids. The V gene lost 4 bases and the J gene lost 3 bases, with 3 bases spanning the gap. Per germline, CDR1 SGHAT and CDR2 FQNNGV.

This clone turned up a few times. The J gene is TRBJ2-7, the V gene TRBV6-5, with D perhaps matching TRBD1 (6 bases). Per germline, CDR1 MNHEY and CDR2 SVGAGI. There are 13 residues in the CDR3. The V and J ends lost 2 bases and 2 bases respectively, with 7 bases between them. The CDR3 is CASSYGDTYEQYF. As DNA, the CDR3 is TGTGCCAGCAGTTACGGGGACACCTACGAGCAGTACTTC.

The rearrangement joins TRBV9 to TRBJ2-1; D possibly corresponds to TRBD2 (6 bases). V gave up 3 bases and J gave up 9 bases, with 19 bases separating them. In germline, CDR1 is SGDLS, CDR2 YYNGEE. The CDR3 loop spans 15 amino acids. As DNA, the CDR3 is TGTGCCAGCAGCGCGGGACTGGGGCTAGGGTTTGAGCAGTTCTTC. Amino acid sequence: CASSAGLGLGFEQFF.

CDR3 sequence reads: CASSLRGFGGNTIYF. CDR3 in DNA: TGTGCCAGCAGCTTGCGGGGGTTCGGTGGAAACACCATATATTTT. The chain is built from TRBV5-8 and TRBJ1-3; a possible D gene is TRBD1 (5 bases). V lost 1 base, J lost 3 bases, and 11 bases lay in between. The length of the CDR3 is 15 residues. Germline CDR1 and CDR2: SGHTS and YDEGEE.

Regarding this clone: Other DNA sequences within the sample encode an identical CDR3. The chain combines TRBV5-1 with TRBJ1-6; the match to TRBD1 covers 8 bases. Germline V gene sequence: CDR1 SGHRS, CDR2 YFSETQ. The CDR3 is made up of 16 amino acids. With V trimmed by 4 bases and J by 4 bases, 7 bases remained unmatched. In DNA, the CDR3 is TGCGCCAGCAGCCCCGGACAGGGTTCTTATAATTCACCCCTCCACTTT. It encodes CASSPGQGSYNSPLHF.

J is TRBJ2-6 and V is TRBV5-4; no reliable D call. The V gene's germline CDR1 is SGHNT and CDR2 YYREEE (reference sequence). The CDR3 covers 16 residues. Trimming pared 0 bases from V and 0 bases from J, leaving 7 bases between. CDR3 in DNA: TGTGCCAGCAGCTTGGGGTCCATCTCTGGGGCCAACGTCCTGACTTTC. Translated, it gives CASSLGSISGANVLTF.

The chain uses TRBV7-9 and TRBJ1-2; possible D gene TRBD1, 6 bases. Germline CDR1 is SEHNR and CDR2 is FQNEAQ (reference sequence). The germline V and J ends were trimmed by 5 bases and 12 bases, with 16 bases remaining between them. The CDR3 contains 12 residues. CDR3 in DNA: TGTGCCAGCAGCGCGCCTCTAGGGGGGAACACCTTC. This sequence encodes CASSAPLGGNTF.

The chain recombines TRBV9 with TRBJ1-6, with TRBD1 matching 8 bases. Germline V lookup: CDR1 SGDLS, CDR2 YYNGEE. The trim removed 3 bases at V and 0 bases at J, leaving 14 bases unmatched. This CDR3 is built from 20 residues. CDR3 nucleotide sequence: TGTGCCAGCAGCGCCCTCCCCGGACAGGGCAAGAGCTCCTATAATTCACCCCTCCACTTT. It yields the protein CASSALPGQGKSSYNSPLHF.

This chain links TRBV28 with TRBJ1-2; D not certain. V was shortened by 7 bases and J by 2 bases, with 8 bases between the two germline ends. The germline V gene encodes CDR1 MDHEN and CDR2 SYDVKM. This CDR3 comprises 12 residues. CDR3 nucleotide sequence: TGTGCCAGCATCTCGCGGAACTATGGCTACACCTTC. It yields the protein CASISRNYGYTF.

The rearrangement uses TRBV30 and TRBJ1-2; 9 bases are shared with TRBD1. Germline CDR1 and CDR2: GTSNPN and SVGIG (reference sequence). The CDR3 loop spans 12 amino acids. V lost 5 bases and J lost 7; bases outside the gene matches: 5. This chain's CDR3 is CAWVRDRAGYTF. In nucleotides, the CDR3 is TGTGCCTGGGTCCGGGACAGGGCTGGCTACACCTTC.

V is TRBV21-1 and J is TRBJ1-2; the table's D call, TRBD1, has no DNA check behind it. TRBV21-1 is classified as a pseudogene. CDR3 length equals 19 residues. CDR3 region: CASSIPTRDSLLGPYGYTF. CDR3 DNA sequence: TGTGCCAGCAGCATCCCAACCCGGGACAGCCTCTTGGGGCCTTATGGCTACACCTTC.